The next 11 T cell receptor beta chains were all read from a single sample in a study of brain T cells in children with intractable seizures. Method: immunoSEQ multiplex PCR; TCRdb's copy keeps in-frame clones and lacks some. Counted here are 110,000 or so clones, around 94% occurring once; the ten biggest clones make up around 4%. Sequencing used peripheral blood, obtained at surgery. Receptors originate from a boy in the first two years of life with hemimegalencephaly and intractable seizures.

The chain uses TRBV5-1 and TRBJ1-4, with D unclear. With 7 bases removed from V and 3 bases from J, the gap between germline ends came to 13 bases. Germline V gene sequence: CDR1 SGHRS, CDR2 YFSETQ. The CDR3 is 14 amino acids. The CDR3 nucleotides are TGCGCCAGCGGAGAGGTTGGGTCTAATGAAAAACTGTTTTTT. Protein: CASGEVGSNEKLFF.

This clone has a single count. The chain recombines TRBV6-2 or TRBV6-3 with TRBJ2-7; 8 bases align to TRBD1. V gave up 6 bases and J gave up 0 bases; unmatched junction bases: 16. The CDR3 totals 18 residues. Germline V gene sequence: CDR1 MNHEY, CDR2 SVGEGT. CDR3 sequence: CASSQSPSTGVISYEQYF. CDR3 sequence (DNA): TGTGCCAGCAGCCAAAGCCCTTCGACAGGGGTCATCTCCTACGAGCAGTACTTC.

The chain's CDR3 is CASSPHGDTQYF. Written as DNA, the CDR3 is TGCGCCAGCAGCCCCCACGGGGATACGCAGTATTTT. This rearrangement joins TRBV5-1 to TRBJ2-3; no reliable D call. This CDR3 contains 12 residues. Trimming stripped 4 bases from V and 6 bases from J, with 9 bases between. CDR1 and CDR2 (germline): SGHRS, YFSETQ.

This chain uses TRBV7-9 with TRBJ2-7; 10 bases fit TRBD2. The J segment lost 0 bases and the V segment lost 5 bases, leaving 16 bases of the junction unmatched. From germline, CDR1 is SEHNR and CDR2 FQNEAQ (reference sequence). This CDR3 contains 19 residues. The CDR3, as DNA: TGTGCCAGCAGCGAGTTTTGGGGAACTAGCGGGACCCGCTCCTACGAGCAGTACTTC. Residues: CASSEFWGTSGTRSYEQYF.

This CDR3 is CASSPTGRTGELFF. The CDR3 DNA sequence: TGCGCCAGCAGCCCGACGGGGCGCACCGGGGAGCTGTTTTTT. This sequence joins TRBV5-1 and TRBJ2-2, with D perhaps being TRBD1 or TRBD2 (5 bases each). This CDR3 region has 14 residues. The germline V gene has CDR1 SGHRS and CDR2 YFSETQ. V lost 4 bases, J lost 4 bases, and 11 bases lay in between.

V gene TRBV5-1 combines with J gene TRBJ2-2; 7 bases fit TRBD1. The CDR3 sequence is 16 residues long. Germline V gene data show CDR1 as SGHRS and CDR2 as YFSETQ. Unmatched junction bases numbered 9, after V lost 3 bases and J lost 4 bases. Here the CDR3 DNA reads TGCGCCAGCAGCTCCCCGGGACAGTTCCGCACCGGGGAGCTGTTTTTT. It encodes CASSSPGQFRTGELFF.

This sequence joins TRBV6-6 and TRBJ1-5; D gene unclear. CDR1 is MNHNY and CDR2 is SVGAGI in the germline V gene (reference sequence). The CDR3 has 13 residues. The V end lost 8 bases, the J end lost 1 base, and 9 bases lay between the germline ends. The CDR3 DNA reads TGTGCCAGCTCCCCGGACAGCAATCAGCCCCAGCATTTT. It translates to CASSPDSNQPQHF.

The chain uses TRBV30 and TRBJ2-7, with 7 positions matching TRBD2. V lost 5 bases, J lost 0 bases, and 7 bases stayed unmatched. The CDR3 consists of 14 residues. Germline-derived CDR1 and CDR2 are GTSNPN and SVGIG (reference sequence). Here the CDR3 DNA reads TGTGCCTGGGGGAGGGGCCCAAGCTCCTACGAGCAGTACTTC. This sequence encodes CAWGRGPSSYEQYF.

The chain couples TRBV4-2 to TRBJ2-3; D perhaps matches TRBD2 (6 bases). V was shortened by 0 bases and J by 4 bases, with 17 bases between the two germline ends. The CDR3 is 17 amino acids. The germline gives CDR1 LGHNA, CDR2 YNFKEQ. CDR3 region: CASSQEGHGSYPDTQYF. The CDR3 DNA follows: TGTGCCAGCAGCCAAGAGGGGCACGGGAGTTACCCAGATACGCAGTATTTT.

CDR3 amino acids: CAWSPSGRNEQFF. The CDR3 nucleotides are TGTGCCTGGTCCCCTAGCGGGAGGAATGAGCAGTTCTTC. The chain couples TRBV30 to TRBJ2-1, with 11 bases aligning to TRBD2. Germline values: CDR1 GTSNPN, CDR2 SVGIG (reference sequence). The CDR3 length is 13 residues. V lost 5 bases and J lost 7; bases outside the gene matches: 4.

The rearrangement joins TRBV29-1 to TRBJ2-7; 7 nucleotides align to TRBD1. The ends lost 7 bases at V and 2 bases at J; junction bases unmatched: 8. This CDR3 is built from 13 residues. CDR1 is SQVTM, CDR2 ANQGSEA, per germline. The CDR3 nucleotides read TGCAGCGCCCGGGACAGCCAGACCTACGAGCAGTACTTC. Its protein is CSARDSQTYEQYF.